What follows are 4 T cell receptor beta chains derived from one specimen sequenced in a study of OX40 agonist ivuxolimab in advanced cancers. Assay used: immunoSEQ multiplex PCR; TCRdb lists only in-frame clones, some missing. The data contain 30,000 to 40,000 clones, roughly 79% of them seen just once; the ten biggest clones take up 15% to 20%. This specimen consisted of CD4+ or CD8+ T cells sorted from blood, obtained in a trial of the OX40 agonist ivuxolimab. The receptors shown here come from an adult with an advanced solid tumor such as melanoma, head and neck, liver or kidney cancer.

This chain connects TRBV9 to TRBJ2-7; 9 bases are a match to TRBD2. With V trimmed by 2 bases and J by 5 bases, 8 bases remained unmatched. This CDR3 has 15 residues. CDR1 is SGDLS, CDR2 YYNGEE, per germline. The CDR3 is CASSVAGTSNDEQYF. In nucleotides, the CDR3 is TGTGCCAGCAGCGTTGCCGGGACTAGCAACGACGAGCAGTACTTC.

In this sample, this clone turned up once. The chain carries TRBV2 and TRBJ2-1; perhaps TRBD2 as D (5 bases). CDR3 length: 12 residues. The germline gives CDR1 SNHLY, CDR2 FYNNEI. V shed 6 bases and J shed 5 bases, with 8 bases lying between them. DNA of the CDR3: TGTGCCAGCAGCTTGGAGGACAATGAGCAGTTCTTC. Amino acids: CASSLEDNEQFF.

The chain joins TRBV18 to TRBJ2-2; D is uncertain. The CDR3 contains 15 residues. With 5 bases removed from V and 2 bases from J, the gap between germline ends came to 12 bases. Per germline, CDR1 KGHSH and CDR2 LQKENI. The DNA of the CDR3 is TGTGCCAGCTCATTCGAGGCGGATAACACCGGGGAGCTGTTTTTT. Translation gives CASSFEADNTGELFF.

CDR3 sequence: CAISESSTGGSTDTQYF. The CDR3 bases are TGTGCCATCAGTGAGTCCTCGACAGGGGGTAGCACAGATACGCAGTATTTT. J is TRBJ2-3 and V is TRBV10-3, with TRBD1 matching 9 bases. The CDR3 has 17 amino acids. From germline, CDR1 is ENHRY and CDR2 SYGVKD. The trim removed 0 bases at V and 0 bases at J, leaving 4 bases unmatched.